A single sample gave rise to the 10 T cell receptor beta chains below, sequenced in a study of regulatory T cells in long-lasting Graves disease. With iRepertoire HTBI primers and Arm-PCR of CDR3 regions, TCR beta libraries were built. TCRdb called the multiplex PCR reads again in MiXCR, with one record for every CDR3 protein. The table lists 310,000 or so distinct CDR3 sequences, 20% to 25% of them singletons, with roughly 50% in the top ten. Time point described: persistent/refractory GD, antithyroid drugs over 5 years with positive TRAb. The TCR library was made from RNA extracted from PBMCs. Sample: peripheral blood mononuclear cells (PBMCs), taken when the disease was refractory, from a patient treated with antithyroid drugs. Source of these receptors: a female donor with Graves disease.

This clonotype was recorded at least ten times. CDR3 coding DNA: TGTGCCAGCAGCCCCGGAACGCTAGCGGGAGGTCGGGAGACCCAGTACTTC. It is translated as CASSPGTLAGGRETQYF. The J gene is TRBJ2-5, the V gene TRBV9, with 11 bases identical to TRBD2. This CDR3 has 17 residues. V lost 4 bases to trimming and J lost 5 bases; unmatched junction nucleotides: 13. CDR1 is SGDLS and CDR2 is YYNGEE in the germline V gene.

There are a few counts of this clonotype. The chain links TRBV19 to TRBJ1-1, with D uncertain. V gave up 7 bases and J gave up 1 base, with 10 bases separating them. The CDR3 runs to 13 residues. Germline V gene sequence: CDR1 LNHDA, CDR2 SQIVND (reference sequence). CDR3 coding DNA: TGTGCCAGTACTTATCCAGGGAACACTGAAGCTTTCTTT. Translation gives CASTYPGNTEAFF.

V usage is TRBV7-9 and J usage is TRBJ1-1; TRBD1 matches at 7 bases. Trimming took 5 bases from V and 2 from J; bases not matched to a gene: 11. Germline lookup yields CDR1 SEHNR and CDR2 FQNEAQ (reference sequence). CDR3 length equals 16 residues. The CDR3, as DNA: TGTGCCAGCAGCCCCAGAAACGACAGGGACAACACTGAAGCTTTCTTT. Translated, it gives CASSPRNDRDNTEAFF.

The sample holds a few counts of this clonotype. This chain links TRBV5-1 with TRBJ2-7; D might be TRBD2 (7 bases). V was clipped by 3 bases and J by 3 bases, with 16 bases between them. In germline, CDR1 is SGHRS, CDR2 YFSETQ. This CDR3 is 15 amino acids long. CDR3 sequence reads: CASSSRPGGDYEQYF. DNA for the CDR3: TGCGCCAGCAGCTCGAGGCCGGGGGGCGACTACGAGCAGTACTTC.

Many counts were recorded for this clonotype. The chain recombines TRBV7-9 with TRBJ2-2; 8 nucleotides match TRBD1. Germline V CDR1 and CDR2: SEHNR, FQNEAQ (reference sequence). The CDR3 extends over 14 amino acids. The V segment lost 3 bases and the J segment 4 bases; nucleotides outside the gene matches: 1. For the CDR3, the DNA is TGTGCCAGCAGCTTGACAGGGGCCACCGGGGAGCTGTTTTTT. Protein: CASSLTGATGELFF. Filled out from reference TRBV7-9 and TRBJ2-2, the complete variable domain reads DTGVSQNPRHKITKRGQNVTFRCDPISEHNRLYWYRQTLGQGPEFLTYFQNEAQLEKSRLLSDRFSAERPKGSFSTLEIQRTEQGDSAMYLCASSLTGATGELFFGEGSRLTVL.

This clonotype was seen repeatedly, ten times or more. The CDR3 sequence is CASTGGSGNSYEQYF. The DNA for the CDR3 is TGTGCCAGCACCGGAGGTAGCGGGAACTCCTACGAGCAGTACTTC. The V gene is TRBV28, the J gene TRBJ2-7; 8 nucleotides agree with TRBD2. The ends lost 7 bases at V and 0 bases at J; junction bases unmatched: 8. The CDR3 spans 15 residues. Germline V gene data show CDR1 as MDHEN and CDR2 as SYDVKM.

This clonotype was observed many times. The CDR3 loop is CASSLSDDQPQHF. In DNA form, the CDR3 reads TGTGCCAGCAGCTTATCGGACGATCAGCCCCAGCATTTT. This chain connects TRBV7-3 to TRBJ1-5; D is unresolved. Trimming pared 2 bases from V and 5 bases from J, leaving 7 bases between. CDR1 is SGHTA and CDR2 is FQGTGA in the germline V gene. This CDR3 spans 13 amino acids.

This clonotype was seen a handful of times. The chain is built from TRBV6-2 or TRBV6-3 and TRBJ2-7; D gene uncertain. CDR1 is MNHEY, CDR2 SVGEGT, per germline. The CDR3 runs to 12 residues. Trimming took 1 base from V and 6 from J, leaving 7 bases between them. CDR3 region: CASSYYTGEQYF. As DNA, the CDR3 is TGTGCCAGCAGTTACTATACGGGCGAGCAGTACTTC.

This clonotype was observed a few times. The gene calls are TRBV28 and TRBJ2-4; D is uncertain. The V gene's germline CDR1 is MDHEN and CDR2 SYDVKM. This CDR3 has 8 amino acids. Trimming removed 11 bases at V and 14 bases at J, with 10 bases between. The CDR3: CAVHSEYF. CDR3 in DNA: TGTGCCGTCCACTCCGAGTACTTC.

Only a few counts were recorded for this clonotype. This sequence joins TRBV3-1 and TRBJ1-3; D uncertain. With 0 bases removed from V and 10 bases from J, the gap between germline ends came to 16 bases. This CDR3 is 15 amino acids long. Germline loops: CDR1 LGHDT, CDR2 YNNKEL (reference sequence). The CDR3 DNA is TGTGCCAGCAGCCAAGATCGAAGGACCCGAACGACCATATATTTT. Protein: CASSQDRRTRTTIYF.